This is a list of T cell receptor beta chains from one sample in a study of CD8+CD57+ T cells in acquired aplastic anemia. Each CDR3 protein gets one entry after TCRdb re-called the reads with MiXCR. The table has fewer than 250,000 distinct CDR3 sequences, 54% seen once; the top ten hold about 16%. Material for sequencing was sorted CD4+, CD8+, or CD8+CD57+ T cells (not recorded which) from PBMCs. The receptor set was obtained from a human donor in good health, serving as a control. Each CDR3 is given with its conserved first and last residue. Fields, in order: V gene, J gene, D gene, clone size, CDR3 DNA, CDR3 protein. The D gene is left open where the match is weak. Some rows have no size entry. The others give once, few or many, or a class for an expanded clone.

TRBV9,TRBJ2-3,TRBD1,.,TGTGCCAGCAGCGTAGACACAGGGGGCACAGATACGCAGTATTTT,CASSVDTGGTDTQYF
TRBV15,TRBJ2-7,TRBD1,few,TGTGCCACCAGCAGCCTAGACAGGGGCCCATTCTACGAGCAGTACTTC,CATSSLDRGPFYEQYF
TRBV5-4,TRBJ1-2,.,.,TGTGTCAGCAGCTTGGACGGGACTACGTCCTACTACACCTTC,CVSSLDGTTSYYTF
TRBV15,TRBJ2-4,.,many,TGTGCCACCAGCAGAGATAGGTGGGCGGCAGGGGAGGTTGGAGCCAAAAACATTCAGTACTTC,CATSRDRWAAGEVGAKNIQYF
TRBV7-2,TRBJ1-6,.,.,TGTGCCAGCAGCCAAGATCGAGTAGATTCACCCCTCCACTTT,CASSQDRVDSPLHF
TRBV20-1,TRBJ1-5,.,many,TGCAGTGCTAGAGAGCAACAGAATCAGCCCCAGCATTTT,CSAREQQNQPQHF
TRBV30,TRBJ2-2,.,many,TGTGCCTGGAGTGACGCCCAAGCTAACACCGGGGAGCTGTTTTTT,CAWSDAQANTGELFF
TRBV10-3,TRBJ1-4,.,.,TGTGCCACAAGGGGGGGGGGAGGGAGTGAAAAACTGTTTTTT,CATRGGGGSEKLFF
TRBV11-1,TRBJ2-7,.,many,TGTGCCAGCAGCTTAGTTCCCTACGAGCAGTACTTC,CASSLVPYEQYF
TRBV7-9,TRBJ1-1,.,.,TGTGCCAGCAGCACCTCCGCGGGTGGCAGGGTGGAGACTGAAGCTTTCTTT,CASSTSAGGRVETEAFF
TRBV4-1,TRBJ1-2,TRBD1,many,TGCGCCAGCAGCCCCGGACAGGGGGCCGCCTATGGCTACACCTTC,CASSPGQGAAYGYTF
TRBV6-1,TRBJ1-1,.,.,TGTGCCAGCATATTCTACCTACTGAACACTGAAGCTTTCTTT,CASIFYLLNTEAFF
TRBV5-1,TRBJ1-1,.,.,TGCGCCAGCAGCTTCATCCCACAGGGATTGAACACTGAAGCTTTCTTT,CASSFIPQGLNTEAFF
TRBV20-1,TRBJ2-7,.,.,TGCAGTGCTAGGACTTCAGGAAACTCCTACGAGCAGTACTTC,CSARTSGNSYEQYF
TRBV7-4,TRBJ1-6,TRBD1,.,TGTGCCAGCAGCCGTACAGGGGAATCACCCCTCCACTTT,CASSRTGESPLHF
TRBV4-2,TRBJ1-2,.,many,TGTGCCAGCAGCCAAGAAAGGGAGGGCTACACCTTC,CASSQEREGYTF
TRBV5-1,TRBJ1-2,TRBD1,few,TGCGCCAGCAGCTTGGCCGACAGGGACTGGCCTCGTCAGGGCTACACCTTC,CASSLADRDWPRQGYTF
TRBV19,TRBJ1-1,.,.,TGTGCCAGTAGTGACTATAGGATTACTGAAGCTTTCTTT,CASSDYRITEAFF
TRBV5-1,TRBJ2-7,.,.,TGCGCCAGCAGCATTGCGGGTCAGAGCGAGCAGTACTTC,CASSIAGQSEQYF
TRBV10-3,TRBJ2-3,TRBD2,.,TGTGCCATCATGCCGGGACTAGCGGGGGGTGCAGATACGCAGTATTTT,CAIMPGLAGGADTQYF
TRBV5-1,TRBJ1-2,.,.,TGCGCCAGCGGCGGAGGGGATTTTGGGTATGGCTACACCTTC,CASGGGDFGYGYTF
TRBV2,TRBJ2-1,.,.,TGTGCCAGCAGGATGACAGGTATCGAGCAGTTCTTC,CASRMTGIEQFF
TRBV28,TRBJ2-3,.,.,TGTGCCAGCAGTTTATCCGGATGTCTCAGCACAGATACGCAGTATTTT,CASSLSGCLSTDTQYF
TRBV19,TRBJ2-1,TRBD2,.,TGTGCCAGTAGTATATCGGGGACTAGCGTGTACAATGAGCAGTTCTTC,CASSISGTSVYNEQFF
TRBV7-9,TRBJ2-5,TRBD2,.,TGTGCCAGCAGTCCCCTAGCGGGGGGTCCCTCTGAGACCCAGTACTTC,CASSPLAGGPSETQYF
TRBV5-6,TRBJ2-5,.,many,TGTGCCAGCAGCTTGACAGAGACCCAGTACTTC,CASSLTETQYF
TRBV6-1,TRBJ1-5,.,.,TGTGCCAGCAGTGAGGGGGGTTTGGGGCCAGCCGGGACGAGCAATCAGCCCCAGCATTTT,CASSEGGLGPAGTSNQPQHF
TRBV7-7,TRBJ2-5,TRBD2,once,TGTGCCAGCAGCTTAGGTTTAGGGGAGGGGGAGACCCAGTACTTC,CASSLGLGEGETQYF
TRBV20-1,TRBJ2-5,TRBD2,.,TGCAGTGCCCTGGGACTAGCGGGGGATGAGACCCAGTACTTC,CSALGLAGDETQYF
TRBV25-1,TRBJ1-4,.,.,TGTGCCTGGAGTGTAGACCTCAGCCTTGGCGTTGGGATTGAAAAACTGTTTTTT,CAWSVDLSLGVGIEKLFF
TRBV24-1,TRBJ2-3,TRBD2,.,TGTGCCACCAGTGCGGGGGGGGTCGCAGATACGCAGTATTTT,CATSAGGVADTQYF
TRBV29-1,TRBJ2-7,TRBD1,.,TGCAGCACCCGACAGGGAAGCTCCTACGAGCAGTACTTC,CSTRQGSSYEQYF
TRBV25-1,TRBJ1-3,.,.,TGTGCCTGCAGTGCCGGCGGAGGGGTAAGCTCTGGAAACACCATATATTTT,CACSAGGGVSSGNTIYF
TRBV29-1,TRBJ1-2,TRBD1,.,TGCAGCGCCCCAGGGGGGATTGGCTACACCTTC,CSAPGGIGYTF
TRBV5-1,TRBJ1-1,.,.,TGCGCCAGCAGCTTGGTTGGGGGAGGGGTATCGGGCTCTGAAGCTTTCTTT,CASSLVGGGVSGSEAFF
TRBV28,TRBJ2-7,.,.,TGTGCCAGCAGTTTATTAAGGCCCCCGGCCCAACCCTACGAGCAGTACTTC,CASSLLRPPAQPYEQYF
TRBV28,TRBJ2-3,TRBD2,many,TGTGCCAGCAGTCCTGCGGGGGGAGCAGATACGCAGTATTTT,CASSPAGGADTQYF
TRBV7-2,TRBJ1-1,.,once,TGTGCCAGCGGGGTGAGTGGGAACACTGAAGCTTTCTTT,CASGVSGNTEAFF
TRBV15,TRBJ1-4,TRBD1,.,TGTGCCACCAGCACGACAGGGGCCCATAATGAAAAACTGTTTTTT,CATSTTGAHNEKLFF
TRBV24-1,TRBJ1-1,TRBD1,once,TGTGCCACCAGTGAGGACAGGGGGCGGACTGAAGCTTTCTTT,CATSEDRGRTEAFF
TRBV7-9,TRBJ2-7,TRBD1,.,TGTGCCAGCAAGCCTCGGACAGGGGTCTCCTACGAGCAGTACTTC,CASKPRTGVSYEQYF
TRBV12-3/TRBV12-4,TRBJ2-7,TRBD1,many,TGTGCCAGCAGTCAGCCGGGACAGCTATCCTACGAGCAGTACTTC,CASSQPGQLSYEQYF
TRBV3-1,TRBJ1-2,.,many,TGTGCCAGCAGGTCCAGGGGCGGACAGAGTAACTATGGCTACACCTTC,CASRSRGGQSNYGYTF
TRBV25-1,TRBJ1-6,.,few,TGTGCCAGCAGTGAATTAAGGGCGCTTAATTCACCCCTCCACTTT,CASSELRALNSPLHF
TRBV20-1,TRBJ2-7,TRBD1,many,TGCAGTGCCTGGGACAGTACCTACGAGCAGTACTTC,CSAWDSTYEQYF
TRBV28,TRBJ1-5,.,.,TGTGCCAGCAGTTTATACGGGGTCTATAGCAATCAGCCCCAGCATTTT,CASSLYGVYSNQPQHF
TRBV4-1,TRBJ1-2,TRBD1,many,TGCGCCAGCAGCAAGGCAGGGGGAGTGGACTATGGCTACACCTTC,CASSKAGGVDYGYTF
TRBV7-4,TRBJ2-1,.,.,TGTGCCAGCAGCTTAGTGAGTGCTAGCTCTAGCCTGGGACATGAGCAGTTCTTC,CASSLVSASSSLGHEQFF
TRBV13,TRBJ1-2,.,.,TGTGCCAGCAGCCTTGGGGTTGGCTACACCTTC,CASSLGVGYTF
TRBV12-3/TRBV12-4,TRBJ1-6,TRBD1,many,TGTGCCAGCAGCCTGACAGGGGGTAATTCACCCCTCCACTTT,CASSLTGGNSPLHF
TRBV4-1,TRBJ2-3,TRBD1,.,TGCGCCAGCAGCCTCCGTGCCGGGACAGGCACAGATACACAGTATTTT,CASSLRAGTGTDTQYF
TRBV7-7,TRBJ2-7,.,.,TGTGCTAGCAGCTTAGTCCCGGGGTCCTACGAGCAGTACTTC,CASSLVPGSYEQYF
TRBV6-2/TRBV6-3,TRBJ1-5,.,.,TGTGCCAGCAGTTACTTACTGGGGGCGAGTCAGCCCCAGCATTTT,CASSYLLGASQPQHF
TRBV7-2,TRBJ1-6,TRBD1,.,TGTGCCAGCAGCGAGCGACAGGGCTCACCCCTCCACTTT,CASSERQGSPLHF
TRBV5-1,TRBJ2-3,TRBD2,.,TGCGCCAGCAGCTTGGGAACGGGGGGAACCACAGATACGCAGTATTTT,CASSLGTGGTTDTQYF
TRBV4-3,TRBJ1-3,TRBD1,many,TGCGCCAGCAGCCAAGAAAGGACAGGGATCGGAAACACCATATATTTT,CASSQERTGIGNTIYF
TRBV7-8,TRBJ2-7,.,.,TGTGCCAGCACCTTAGGGGGGGATAACTACGAGCAGTACTTC,CASTLGGDNYEQYF